This T cell receptor beta chain was documented in a study of Ad26.COV2.S vaccination and SARS-CoV-2 variants. The treatment is: around 19 received Ad26.COV2.S at low or high dose, single or two shots; 5 received placebo; per-sample allocation not given. The samples were gathered on day 63 after the first injection of vaccine or placebo. The table came from immunoSEQ multiplex PCR; TCRdb's copy has only in-frame clones and leaves some out. The repertoire holds 500,000 or so clones, with roughly 89% as singletons. The V gene's germline CDR1 is SQVTM and CDR2 ANQGSEA. This CDR3 has 13 amino acids. Worth noting for this clone: At one end, the junction sequence differs from germline, possibly due to a read error.

The chain uses TRBV29-1 and TRBJ1-3; 8 bases match TRBD1. The clonotype originates from a person between 18 and 60 years old who received the Ad26.COV2.S COVID-19 vaccine or a placebo. The input for sequencing was peripheral blood, taken in a trial of Ad26.COV2.S vaccine versus placebo. The CDR3 region has the DNA TGTACAGGGGGGATGGGACAGGCGAACACCATATATTTT. Translating gives CTGGMGQANTIYF. The variable domain in full, completed from reference TRBV29-1 and TRBJ1-3, reads SAVISQKPSRDICQRGTSLTIQCQVDSQVTMMFWYRQQPGQSLTLIATANQGSEATYESGFVIDKFPISRPNLTFSTLTVSNMSPEDSSIYLCTGGMGQANTIYFGEGSWLTVV.